The following is a TCR beta chain sequence with its context. Its target is not known. Just one base apart from a much larger clone, this may be a read error. Treg sorting used a CD4+CD25+CD127-/low gate. Semi-nested PCR with Nested Universal Primer A followed constant-region reverse priming of full-length variable regions. A single record per CDR3 protein comes from TCRdb applying MiXCR to the 5' RACE reads. Among 8,000 to 10,000 distinct CDR3 sequences listed, about a quarter were seen once. Study-level findings and limits: Tumor memory CD4+ T cell TCR gene usage clustered with blood and lymph node memory CD4+ cells and lymph node naive CD4+ cells. Whole repertoires were not studied in the larger cohort, only one V-J beta rearrangement.

This CDR3 comprises 15 residues. Germline V CDR1 and CDR2: SGHAT, FQNNGV. This chain joins TRBV11-2 and TRBJ2-3; unclear D gene. The receptor was derived from a female donor with breast cancer. Material for sequencing was Tregs sorted from blood. CDR3 DNA: TGTGCCAGCAGCGGCCGACATGGAAACACAGATATGCAGTATTTT. It is translated as CASSGRHGNTDMQYF.